Following are 5 T cell receptor beta chains from one sample sequenced in a study of T cells in Graves' hyperthyroidism and ophthalmopathy. RNA transcripts yielded amplified TCR beta CDR3 regions. An initial round of RT-PCR targeting the TCR CDR3 relied on the HTBI primer set. TCRdb independently ran MiXCR on the multiplex PCR reads; one entry per CDR3 protein. The repertoire includes 660,000 or so distinct CDR3 sequences, just under 45% of them detected once, and roughly 7.2% sits in the top ten. Sequenced: peripheral blood or thyroid tissue (not recorded which). The receptor set was obtained from an adult man with Graves' disease, either hyperthyroidism or ophthalmopathy (not recorded which).

In its sample, this clonotype was seen a few times. Germline and junction disagree at one end, which may indicate a read error. V gene TRBV7-6 combines with J gene TRBJ2-7; 8 bases match TRBD2. CDR1 and CDR2 from the germline V gene are SGHVS and FNYEAQ. This CDR3 is 15 amino acids long. The CDR3 sequence is CASSLFGTSSYEQYF. CDR3 in DNA: TGCGCCAGCAGCCTGTTTGGGACTAGCTCCTACGAGCAGTACTTC.

This chain uses TRBV7-2 with TRBJ2-2, with 8 bases that match TRBD2. Per the germline V gene, CDR1 is SGHTA and CDR2 is FQGNSA. V was pared by 11 bases and J by 7 bases, with 9 bases of the junction left unmatched. This CDR3 is 13 amino acids long. CDR3 nucleotide sequence: TGTGCCTGGGGGGGACTAGGACACGGGGAGCTGTTTTTT. Its translation: CAWGGLGHGELFF.

This clonotype was seen a few times. The rearrangement joins TRBV2 to TRBJ2-7, with 11 bases that match TRBD1. Trimming cost V 5 bases and J 6 bases; bases outside gene matches: 9. The CDR3 consists of 15 residues. Germline V gives CDR1 SNHLY, CDR2 FYNNEI. The CDR3 DNA sequence: TGTGCCAGCAGTCCCGGGACAGGGGGTGGTAGCGAGCAGTACTTC. Translating gives CASSPGTGGGSEQYF.

The chain recombines TRBV12-3 or TRBV12-4 with TRBJ2-7, with 10 bases that match TRBD2. This CDR3 comprises 12 residues. The junction had 2 bases not matched to a gene; V was cut back by 3 bases and J by 9 bases. CDR3 in DNA: TGTGCCAGCAGTTTTGAGCGGGAGGGGCAGTACTTC. The encoded protein is CASSFEREGQYF.

Remarks on this clonotype: A single base separates this from a much larger clone, so it may be a read error. This chain links TRBV10-3 with TRBJ1-4, with a tentative D call TRBD1 (5 bases). Germline V CDR1 and CDR2: ENHRY, SYGVKD. The CDR3 extends over 12 amino acids. Trimming stripped 10 bases from V and 3 bases from J, with 9 bases between. This CDR3 is CASTGPNEKLFF. The CDR3 nucleotides are TGTGCCAGCACGGGACCTAATGAAAAACTGTTTTTT.